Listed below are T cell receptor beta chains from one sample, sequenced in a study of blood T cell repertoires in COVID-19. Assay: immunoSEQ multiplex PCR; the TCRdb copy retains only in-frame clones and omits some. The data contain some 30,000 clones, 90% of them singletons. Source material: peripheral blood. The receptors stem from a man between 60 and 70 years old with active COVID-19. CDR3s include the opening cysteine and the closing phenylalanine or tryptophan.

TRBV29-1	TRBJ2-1	CSVLGGRGRRGSYNEQFF
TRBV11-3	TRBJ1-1	CASSLLTEAFF
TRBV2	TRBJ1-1	CASSDGGRGNTEAFF
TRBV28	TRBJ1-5	CASILSQVGQPQHF
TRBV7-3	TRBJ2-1	CASSFLGLAGGRPSYNEQFF
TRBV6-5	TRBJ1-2	CASSYSPGNYGYTF
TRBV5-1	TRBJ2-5	CASRPGGNQETQYF
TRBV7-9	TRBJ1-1	CASSLVGTEIFFF
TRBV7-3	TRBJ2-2	CASSPFGGAGTGELFF
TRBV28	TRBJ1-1	CASSLTGGFVNTEAFF
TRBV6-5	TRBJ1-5	CASSYQTGSRNQPQHF
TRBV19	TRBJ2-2	CASSISGGGELFF
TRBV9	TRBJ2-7	CASSPPGTSGGTQQYF
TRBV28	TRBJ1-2	CASSLGDRTYYGYTF
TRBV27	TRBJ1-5	CASTPHGNQPQHF
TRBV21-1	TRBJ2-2	CATPRTGEYTGELFF
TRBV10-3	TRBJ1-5	CAISAGDNSNQPQHF
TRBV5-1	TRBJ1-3	CASSLFGNLGNTIYF
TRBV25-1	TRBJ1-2	CASTQGTANYGYTF
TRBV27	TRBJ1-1	CASSTGITEAFF
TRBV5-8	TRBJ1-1	CASSAWTGGFTEAFF
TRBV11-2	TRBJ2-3	CASSLIGQRGSTDTQYF
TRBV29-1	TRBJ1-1	CSVRFGLAGTEAFF
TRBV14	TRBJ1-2	CASSQGFLQGGGYTF
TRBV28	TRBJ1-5	CASRRHAGQPQHF
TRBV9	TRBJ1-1	CASSVGDRNTEAFF
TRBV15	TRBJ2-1	CATTTGLNSYNEQFF
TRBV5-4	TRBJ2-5	CASSGGAGRETQYF
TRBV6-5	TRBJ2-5	CASSLSGGQSKTQYF
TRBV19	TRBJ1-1	CASSIRGASGEAFF
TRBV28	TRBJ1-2	CASSFSGGNYGYTF
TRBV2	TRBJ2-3	CATSGGLSTDTQYF
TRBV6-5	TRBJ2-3	CASTASGGSDTQYF
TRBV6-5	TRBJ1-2	CASSYSISSVSGYTF
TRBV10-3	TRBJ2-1	CATKGRAEGYNEQFF
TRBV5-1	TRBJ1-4	CASSPGTSATNEKLFF
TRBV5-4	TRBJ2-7	CASRLDRAPSYEQYF
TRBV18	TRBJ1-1	CASSPIQGGNTEAFF
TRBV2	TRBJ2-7	CASRGFGTGGTYEQYF
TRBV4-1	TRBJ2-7	CASTPNRGAEQYF
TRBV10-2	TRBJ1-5	CASTGTGSSNQPQHF
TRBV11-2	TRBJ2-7	CASSLVRGQGAREQYF
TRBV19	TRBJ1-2	CASSIGRGSGGYTF
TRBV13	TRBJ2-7	CASSLATAGRDEQYF
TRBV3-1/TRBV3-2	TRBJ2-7	CASSPGGHSYEQYF
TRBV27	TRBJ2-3	CASSKRLAGRASPHTDTQYF
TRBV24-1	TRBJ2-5	CATGSPLAETQYF
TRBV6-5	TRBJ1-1	CASRKDRVNTEAFF